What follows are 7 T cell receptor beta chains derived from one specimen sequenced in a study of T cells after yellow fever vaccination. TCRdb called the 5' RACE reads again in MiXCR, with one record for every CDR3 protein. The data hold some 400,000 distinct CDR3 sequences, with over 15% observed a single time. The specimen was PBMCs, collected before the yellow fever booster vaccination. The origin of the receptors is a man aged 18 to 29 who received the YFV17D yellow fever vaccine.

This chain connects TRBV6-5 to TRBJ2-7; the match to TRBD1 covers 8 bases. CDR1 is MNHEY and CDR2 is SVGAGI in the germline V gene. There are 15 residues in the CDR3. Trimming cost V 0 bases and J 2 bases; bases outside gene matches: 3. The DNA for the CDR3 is TGTGCCAGCAGTTACTCGATACAGGGGGCCTACGAGCAGTACTTC. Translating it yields CASSYSIQGAYEQYF.

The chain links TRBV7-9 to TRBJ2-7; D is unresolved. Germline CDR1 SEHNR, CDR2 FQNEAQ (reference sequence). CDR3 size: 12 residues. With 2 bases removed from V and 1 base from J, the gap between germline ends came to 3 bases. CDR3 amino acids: CASSLISYEQYF. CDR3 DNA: TGTGCCAGCAGCTTAATTTCCTACGAGCAGTACTTC.

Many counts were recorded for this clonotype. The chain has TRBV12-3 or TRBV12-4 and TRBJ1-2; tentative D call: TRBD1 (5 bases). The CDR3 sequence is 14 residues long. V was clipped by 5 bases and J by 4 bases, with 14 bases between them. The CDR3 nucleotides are TGTGCCAGCAGTATTGCAGGGATCGGCTATGGCTACACCTTC. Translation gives CASSIAGIGYGYTF.

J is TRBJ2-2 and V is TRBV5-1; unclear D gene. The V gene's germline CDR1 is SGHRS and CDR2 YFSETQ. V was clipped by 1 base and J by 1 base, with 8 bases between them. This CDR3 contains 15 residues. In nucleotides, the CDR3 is TGCGCCAGCAGCTTGCCGCCAGGGAACACCGGGGAGCTGTTTTTT. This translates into CASSLPPGNTGELFF.

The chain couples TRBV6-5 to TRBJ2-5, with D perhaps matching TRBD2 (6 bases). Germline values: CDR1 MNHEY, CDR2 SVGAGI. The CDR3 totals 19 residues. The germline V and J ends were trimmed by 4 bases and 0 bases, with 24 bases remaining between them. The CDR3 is CASSFAPPGRLGYQETQYF. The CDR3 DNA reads TGTGCCAGCAGTTTCGCTCCACCAGGGAGGTTAGGGTACCAAGAGACCCAGTACTTC.

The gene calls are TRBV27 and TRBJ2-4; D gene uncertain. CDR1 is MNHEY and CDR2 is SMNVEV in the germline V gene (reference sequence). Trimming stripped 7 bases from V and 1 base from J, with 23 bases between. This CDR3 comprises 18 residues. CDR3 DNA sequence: TGTGCCAGCAAGGGTATGCAGGACGAAGGGCTGGCCAAAAACATTCAGTACTTC. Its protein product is CASKGMQDEGLAKNIQYF.

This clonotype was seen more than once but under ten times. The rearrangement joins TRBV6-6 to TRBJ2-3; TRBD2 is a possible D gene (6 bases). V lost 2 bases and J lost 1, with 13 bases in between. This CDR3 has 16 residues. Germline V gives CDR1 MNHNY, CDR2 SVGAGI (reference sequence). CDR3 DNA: TGTGCCAGCAGTTACACGGCGGGGTCGCGCACAGATACGCAGTATTTT. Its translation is CASSYTAGSRTDTQYF.